The T cell receptor beta chain described here comes from a study of T cells in Graves' hyperthyroidism and ophthalmopathy. The CDR3 covers 13 residues. V gave up 6 bases and J gave up 3 bases, with 12 bases separating them. The CDR3 regions of TCR beta were amplified from RNA transcripts. With the HTBI primer set, the TCR CDR3 went through a first round of RT-PCR. Each CDR3 protein gets one entry after TCRdb re-called the multiplex PCR reads with MiXCR. Of about 500,000 distinct CDR3 sequences listed, roughly a sixth are singletons. This clonotype came up many times. The receptor's source is a woman in her twenties or thirties with Graves' ophthalmopathy. The chain uses TRBV12-3 or TRBV12-4 and TRBJ2-7; no definite D call. Sequencing used blood. The CDR3 region is CASSPGRVYEQYF. The CDR3 bases are TGTGCCAGCAGCCCCGGACGGGTCTACGAGCAGTACTTC.